The 22 T cell receptor beta chains presented below share a single source sample, sequenced in a study of blood T cell repertoires in COVID-19. This table comes from immunoSEQ multiplex PCR, and its TCRdb copy is limited to in-frame clones, with some not included. The sample has 210,000 or so clones, roughly 80% seen once. The sequenced material came from peripheral blood. The source of these receptors is a human donor in a cohort sampled during active COVID-19.

The chain uses TRBV2 and TRBJ2-7, with 12 bases matching TRBD2. The CDR3 has 14 residues. Germline-derived CDR1 and CDR2 are SNHLY and FYNNEI. V shed 3 bases and J 4 bases; nucleotides not matched to a gene: 1. The CDR3 loop reads CASSETSGRYEQYF. CDR3 bases: TGTGCCAGCAGTGAGACTAGCGGGAGATACGAGCAGTACTTC.

For the CDR3, the DNA is TGTGCCAGCAGCGATTGGGGGGGGGCGAGGAACGAGCAGTACTTC. Encoded protein: CASSDWGGARNEQYF. This chain joins TRBV28 and TRBJ2-7; possibly TRBD2 for D (7 bases). The CDR3 sequence is 15 residues long. Germline CDR1 reads MDHEN; CDR2 reads SYDVKM. Trimming left V 6 bases short and J 5 bases short, with 20 bases between.

The chain employs TRBV5-6 and TRBJ1-2; D unclear. This CDR3 region has 16 residues. Germline CDR1 is SGHDT and CDR2 is YYEEEE. Trimming took 0 bases from V and 0 from J, leaving 12 bases between them. CDR3 sequence: CASSLERFGTNYGYTF. CDR3 in DNA: TGTGCCAGCAGCTTGGAGCGGTTTGGAACTAACTATGGCTACACCTTC.

The chain is built from TRBV5-6 and TRBJ2-7; unclear D gene. Between the trimmed V and J ends, which lost 0 bases and 3 bases, there was a span of 10 bases. This CDR3 comprises 14 residues. Looked up from germline, CDR1 is SGHDT and CDR2 is YYEEEE. CDR3 residues: CASSLGAGYYEQYF. In nucleotides, the CDR3 is TGTGCCAGCAGCTTGGGCGCAGGCTACTACGAGCAGTACTTC.

This clone came up a few times. The chain links TRBV10-3 to TRBJ1-1; 9 bases fit TRBD1. The J segment lost 0 bases and the V segment lost 6 bases, leaving 5 bases of the junction unmatched. Germline V gives CDR1 ENHRY, CDR2 SYGVKD. The CDR3 is made up of 15 amino acids. The CDR3 nucleotides are TGTGCCATCAGACGGACAGGGGACGTGAACACTGAAGCTTTCTTT. Translated: CAIRRTGDVNTEAFF.

The CDR3 loop reads CASSWAENTEAFF. CDR3 in DNA: TGTGCCAGCAGTTGGGCCGAGAACACTGAAGCTTTCTTT. The V call is TRBV6-2 or TRBV6-3, the J call TRBJ1-1; no clear D gene. Looked up from germline, CDR1 is MNHEY and CDR2 is SVGEGT. The V and J ends lost 4 bases and 1 base respectively, with 7 bases between them. CDR3 size: 13 residues.

The gene calls are TRBV2 and TRBJ1-5; TRBD1 matches 7 bases. The length of the CDR3 is 15 residues. CDR1 SNHLY and CDR2 FYNNEI come from the germline V gene. The J segment lost 0 bases and the V segment lost 5 bases, leaving 4 bases of the junction unmatched. The CDR3 bases are TGTGCCAGCAGTCTAACAGGGGATAGCAATCAGCCCCAGCATTTT. It codes for CASSLTGDSNQPQHF.

The chain is built from TRBV3-1 (or the pseudogene TRBV3-2) and TRBJ1-2; 9 bases are shared with TRBD1. V lost 4 bases to trimming and J lost 5 bases; unmatched junction nucleotides: 11. Per germline, CDR1 LGHDT and CDR2 YNNKEL (reference sequence). The CDR3 length is 16 residues. The CDR3 bases are TGTGCCAGCAGCCTCACCGGGACAGGGAAATATTATGGCTACACCTTC. This codes for CASSLTGTGKYYGYTF.

The rearrangement links TRBV30 to TRBJ2-7; D is ambiguous. This CDR3 spans 11 amino acids. Germline CDR1 GTSNPN, CDR2 SVGIG (reference sequence). V was shortened by 5 bases and J by 2 bases, with 7 bases between the two germline ends. CDR3 amino acids: CAWGHPYEQYF. As DNA, the CDR3 is TGTGCCTGGGGTCATCCCTACGAGCAGTACTTC.

This clone was seen only once. The chain recombines TRBV19 with TRBJ2-6; 10 bases are shared with TRBD1. CDR1 is LNHDA and CDR2 is SQIVND in the germline V gene (reference sequence). The trim removed 8 bases at V and 3 bases at J, leaving 4 bases unmatched. The CDR3 covers 15 residues. CDR3 DNA: TGTGCCAGTCACGACAGGGGGCGTGGGGCCAACGTCCTGACTTTC. Protein product: CASHDRGRGANVLTF.

This clone was recorded a few times. The chain couples TRBV15 to TRBJ2-2, with D possibly TRBD1 on 6 matching bases. V was trimmed by 3 bases and J by 0 bases, leaving 8 bases between them. The CDR3 sequence is 15 residues long. Germline values: CDR1 LNHNV, CDR2 YYDKDF (reference sequence). CDR3 sequence: CATSRGHSNTGELFF. CDR3 coding DNA: TGTGCCACCAGCAGGGGACACTCGAACACCGGGGAGCTGTTTTTT.

The chain recombines TRBV19 with TRBJ2-7, with D uncertain. The CDR3 is made up of 12 amino acids. The V gene lost 4 bases and the J gene lost 7 bases, with 11 bases spanning the gap. CDR1 and CDR2 from the germline V gene are LNHDA and SQIVND (reference sequence). The CDR3 DNA sequence: TGTGCCAGTAGTACCCCCGGCAGGGAGCAGTACTTC. It translates to CASSTPGREQYF.

The chain combines TRBV5-5 with TRBJ2-7; TRBD1 aligns across 8 bases. J gave up 1 base and V 0 bases, and 6 bases lay outside the gene matches. This CDR3 is 16 amino acids long. Germline lookup yields CDR1 SGHKS and CDR2 YYEKEE (reference sequence). The CDR3, as DNA: TGTGCCAGCAGCTTGGATCCGGGACAGGCGTCCTACGAGCAGTACTTC. It codes for CASSLDPGQASYEQYF.

The DNA of the CDR3 is TGTGCCTGGAGCAAACGAACAGGGGAGGGCAATCAGCCCCAGCATTTT. It translates to CAWSKRTGEGNQPQHF. The chain uses TRBV30 and TRBJ1-5; TRBD1 matches 7 bases. Germline CDR1 GTSNPN, CDR2 SVGIG (reference sequence). The CDR3 extends over 16 amino acids. V lost 3 bases, J lost 2 bases, and 10 bases stayed unmatched.

This chain links TRBV7-2 with TRBJ1-1; no firm D call. V lost 2 bases, J lost 2 bases, and 12 bases lay in between. The CDR3 loop spans 15 amino acids. Germline V gives CDR1 SGHTA, CDR2 FQGNSA. CDR3 nucleotide sequence: TGTGCCAGCAGCTTATCTCCCCTATCAAACACTGAAGCTTTCTTT. It encodes CASSLSPLSNTEAFF.

The rearrangement uses TRBV28 and TRBJ2-7, with 8 bases lining up with TRBD2. Unmatched junction bases numbered 9, after V lost 5 bases and J lost 0 bases. Germline CDR1 and CDR2: MDHEN and SYDVKM. This CDR3 is built from 16 residues. The CDR3 loop is CASSPPNRGGSYEQYF. CDR3 in DNA: TGTGCCAGCAGTCCCCCTAACCGGGGGGGCTCCTACGAGCAGTACTTC.

The rearrangement joins TRBV6-6 to TRBJ2-3; 7 positions agree with TRBD2. Germline loops: CDR1 MNHNY, CDR2 SVGAGI (reference sequence). The CDR3 is made up of 15 amino acids. V was pared by 4 bases and J by 2 bases, with 6 bases of the junction left unmatched. In DNA form, the CDR3 reads TGTGCCAGCAGTTCGACCGGGACTATCACAGATACGCAGTATTTT. It is translated as CASSSTGTITDTQYF.

The gene calls are TRBV7-2 and TRBJ2-7; no firm D call. The CDR3 is made up of 14 amino acids. Trimming shortened V by 2 bases and J by 3 bases, and 11 bases separated the two germline ends. Germline V lookup: CDR1 SGHTA, CDR2 FQGNSA. CDR3 residues: CASSLYVTGYEQYF. The CDR3 DNA follows: TGTGCCAGCAGCTTATATGTGACGGGCTACGAGCAGTACTTC. Full variable domain (missing parts from reference TRBV7-2 and TRBJ2-7): GAGVSQSPSNKVTEKGKDVELRCDPISGHTALYWYRQSLGQGLEFLIYFQGNSAPDKSGLPSDRFSAERTGGSVSTLTIQRTQQEDSAVYLCASSLYVTGYEQYFGPGTRLTVT.

This chain connects TRBV19 to TRBJ1-1, with 8 nucleotides matching TRBD1. This CDR3 region has 16 residues. With 1 base clipped from V and 5 bases from J, the junction kept 9 bases outside the gene matches. Germline CDR1 reads LNHDA; CDR2 reads SQIVND (reference sequence). This CDR3 reads CASSIVGTGPPTEAFF. The DNA for the CDR3 is TGTGCCAGTAGTATAGTGGGGACAGGACCCCCAACTGAAGCTTTCTTT.

The chain joins TRBV6-4 to TRBJ2-1; 7 bases map to TRBD1. This CDR3 spans 15 amino acids. V gave up 5 bases and J gave up 4 bases; unmatched junction bases: 8. Germline V gene lookup returns CDR1 MRHNA and CDR2 SNTAGT. CDR3 residues: CASSPRGQSYNEQFF. The CDR3 coding sequence is TGTGCCAGCAGTCCTAGGGGACAGTCATACAATGAGCAGTTCTTC.

The rearrangement joins TRBV3-1 (or the pseudogene TRBV3-2) to TRBJ2-2; TRBD2 matches at 7 bases. V was pared by 4 bases and J by 7 bases, with 15 bases of the junction left unmatched. CDR1 is LGHDT and CDR2 is YNNKEL in the germline V gene (reference sequence). The CDR3 totals 17 residues. The CDR3 here is CASSPPGAGVVIGELFF. Here the CDR3 DNA reads TGTGCCAGCAGCCCTCCCGGCGCGGGAGTAGTCATCGGGGAGCTGTTTTTT.

The J gene is TRBJ2-1, the V gene TRBV5-4, with 7 bases lining up with TRBD1. The junction had 9 bases not matched to a gene; V was cut back by 5 bases and J by 4 bases. The CDR3 runs to 15 residues. Germline CDR1 reads SGHNT; CDR2 reads YYREEE (reference sequence). This CDR3 reads CASRFGQEKYNEQFF. Written as DNA, the CDR3 is TGTGCCAGCAGATTTGGACAGGAGAAATACAATGAGCAGTTCTTC.